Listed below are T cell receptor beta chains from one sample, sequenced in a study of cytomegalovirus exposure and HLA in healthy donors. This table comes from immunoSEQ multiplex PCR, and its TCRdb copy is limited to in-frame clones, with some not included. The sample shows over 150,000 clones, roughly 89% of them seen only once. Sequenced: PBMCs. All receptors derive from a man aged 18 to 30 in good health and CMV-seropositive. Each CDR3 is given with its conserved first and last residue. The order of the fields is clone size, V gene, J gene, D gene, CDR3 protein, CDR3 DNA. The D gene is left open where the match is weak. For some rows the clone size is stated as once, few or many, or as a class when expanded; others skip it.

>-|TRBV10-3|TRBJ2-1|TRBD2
CAIRERTSGNNEQFF
TGTGCCATCAGAGAAAGGACTAGCGGTAACAATGAGCAGTTCTTC
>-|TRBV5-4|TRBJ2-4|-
CATSDTGGSLNIQYF
TGTGCCACTTCGGATACGGGTGGGAGTCTGAACATTCAGTACTTC
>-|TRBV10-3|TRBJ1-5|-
CAISKSDRTNSNQPQHF
TGTGCCATCAGCAAGTCCGACAGGACGAATAGCAATCAGCCCCAGCATTTT
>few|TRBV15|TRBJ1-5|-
CATSTSNQPQHF
TGTGCCACCAGCACGAGCAATCAGCCCCAGCATTTT
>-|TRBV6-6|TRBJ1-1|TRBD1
CASSGDRRNTEAFF
TGTGCCAGCAGTGGGGACAGGAGGAACACTGAAGCTTTCTTT
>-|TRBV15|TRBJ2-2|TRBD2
CATSRGSGRAGTGELFF
TGTGCCACCAGCAGAGGGAGCGGGAGGGCCGGAACCGGGGAGCTGTTTTTT
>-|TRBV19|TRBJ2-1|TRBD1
CASSIGTGFQFF
TGTGCCAGTAGTATCGGGACAGGGTTTCAGTTCTTC
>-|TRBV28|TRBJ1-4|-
CASSERTVVATNEKLFF
TGTGCCAGCAGTGAGAGGACAGTAGTTGCAACTAATGAAAAACTGTTTTTT
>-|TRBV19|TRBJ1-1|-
CASSILNREMNTEAFF
TGTGCCAGTAGTATACTAAACAGGGAAATGAACACTGAAGCTTTCTTT
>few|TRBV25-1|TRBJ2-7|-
CASSGQASRSSYEQYF
TGTGCCAGCAGCGGTCAAGCTAGCAGAAGCTCCTACGAGCAGTACTTC
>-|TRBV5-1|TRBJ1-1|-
CASSLDPVGDTEAFF
TGCGCCAGCAGCTTGGACCCCGTCGGAGACACTGAAGCTTTCTTT
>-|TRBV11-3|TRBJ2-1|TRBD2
CASTPAFAGDYNEQFF
TGTGCCAGCACCCCCGCATTCGCGGGAGACTACAATGAGCAGTTCTTC
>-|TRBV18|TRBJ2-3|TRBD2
CASSPRAGRTDTQYF
TGTGCCAGCTCACCGCGAGCGGGACGTACAGATACGCAGTATTTT
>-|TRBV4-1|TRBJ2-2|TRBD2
CASSQGRLAVNTGELFF
TGCGCCAGCAGCCAAGGGCGGCTAGCGGTTAACACCGGGGAGCTGTTTTTT
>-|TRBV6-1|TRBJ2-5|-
CASNEGGGAETQYF
TGTGCCAGCAACGAGGGGGGGGGCGCGGAGACCCAGTACTTC
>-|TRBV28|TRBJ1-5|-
CASSFGQGHQPQHF
TGTGCCAGCAGTTTTGGGCAGGGCCATCAGCCCCAGCATTTT
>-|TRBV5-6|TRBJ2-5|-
CASSSKQFIQETQYF
TGTGCCAGCAGCTCGAAACAGTTTATCCAAGAGACCCAGTACTTC
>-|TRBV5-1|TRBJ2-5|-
CASSFSGAQQETQYF
TGCGCCAGCAGCTTTTCAGGGGCTCAACAAGAGACCCAGTACTTC
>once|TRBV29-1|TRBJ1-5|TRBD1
CSARTGDSNQPQHF
TGCAGCGCCCGGACAGGGGATAGCAATCAGCCCCAGCATTTT
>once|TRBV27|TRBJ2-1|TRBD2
CASSSGTSVYNEQFF
TGTGCCAGCAGTTCCGGGACTAGCGTCTACAATGAGCAGTTCTTC
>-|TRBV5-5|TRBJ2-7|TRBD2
CASSPPTSGRPHEQYF
TGTGCCAGCAGCCCCCCGACTAGCGGGAGACCACACGAGCAGTACTTC
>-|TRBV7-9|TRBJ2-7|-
CASSLSQGGSWQYF
TGTGCCAGCAGCTTATCACAGGGTGGGTCGTGGCAGTACTTC
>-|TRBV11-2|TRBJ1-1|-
CASRRGPWTEAFF
TGTGCCAGCCGCAGGGGCCCCTGGACTGAAGCTTTCTTT
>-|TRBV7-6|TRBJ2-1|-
CASSLDILGSYNEQFF
TGTGCCAGCAGCTTAGACATCCTCGGGTCCTACAATGAGCAGTTCTTC
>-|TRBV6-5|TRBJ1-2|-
CASSTTGRANYGYTF
TGTGCCAGCAGCACTACAGGGAGGGCTAACTATGGCTACACCTTC
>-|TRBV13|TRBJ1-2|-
CASNPQGYYGYTF
TGTGCCAGCAACCCCCAGGGGTACTATGGCTACACCTTC
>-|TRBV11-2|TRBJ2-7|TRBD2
CASSRQLAEGFPYEQYF
TGTGCCAGCAGCCGCCAACTAGCGGAGGGGTTCCCCTACGAGCAGTACTTC
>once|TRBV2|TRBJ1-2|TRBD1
CASQRQGIRYGYTF
TGTGCCAGCCAACGACAGGGAATAAGGTATGGCTACACCTTC
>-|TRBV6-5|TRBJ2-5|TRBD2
CASSYGGGLAEETQYF
TGTGCCAGCAGTTACGGGGGCGGACTAGCGGAAGAGACCCAGTACTTC
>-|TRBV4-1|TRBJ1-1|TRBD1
CASSQPDRVLTEAFF
TGCGCCAGCAGCCAACCCGACAGGGTCCTCACTGAAGCTTTCTTT
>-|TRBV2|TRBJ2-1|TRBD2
CASSAQVTSRTSNIHNEQFF
TGTGCCAGCAGCGCACAGGTGACAAGTCGGACTAGCAATATACACAATGAGCAGTTCTTC
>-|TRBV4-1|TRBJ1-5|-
CASSPHGQGNQPQHF
TGCGCCAGCAGTCCACATGGGCAGGGTAATCAGCCCCAGCATTTT
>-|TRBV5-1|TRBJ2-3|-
CASSSQGSADTQYF
TGCGCCAGCAGCTCCCAGGGGTCCGCAGATACGCAGTATTTT
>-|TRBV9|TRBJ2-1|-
CASSVTGSNTNNEQFF
TGTGCCAGCAGCGTTACAGGGAGCAACACCAACAATGAGCAGTTCTTC
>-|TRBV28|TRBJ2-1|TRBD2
CASSLWGTSGSYEQFF
TGTGCCAGCAGTTTATGGGGGACTAGCGGGAGTTATGAGCAGTTCTTC
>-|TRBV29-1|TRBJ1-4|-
CSVDQGTNEKLFF
TGCAGCGTTGACCAGGGCACTAATGAAAAACTGTTTTTT
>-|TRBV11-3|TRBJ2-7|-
CASSLVPAYEQYF
TGTGCCAGCAGCTTAGTCCCCGCCTACGAGCAGTACTTC
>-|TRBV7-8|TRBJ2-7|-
CASSQGGPEYF
TGTGCCAGCAGCCAAGGAGGACCGGAGTACTTC
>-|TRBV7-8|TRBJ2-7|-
CASSLTRDSYEQYF
TGTGCCAGCAGCTTAACCAGGGACTCCTACGAGCAGTACTTC
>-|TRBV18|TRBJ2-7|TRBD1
CASSPAQVLGGAYEQYF
TGTGCCAGCTCACCCGCGCAGGTGTTAGGGGGCGCCTACGAGCAGTACTTC
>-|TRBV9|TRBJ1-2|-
CASSLLGGEYGYTF
TGTGCCAGCAGCTTACTCGGGGGTGAATATGGCTACACCTTC
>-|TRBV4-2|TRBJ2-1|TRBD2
CASSPELAGGRGQFF
TGTGCCAGCAGCCCGGAACTAGCGGGAGGGCGCGGGCAGTTCTTC
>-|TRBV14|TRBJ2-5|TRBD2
CASSHRCLAGGGQETQYF
TGTGCCAGCAGCCACCGTTGTCTAGCGGGAGGAGGTCAAGAGACCCAGTACTTC
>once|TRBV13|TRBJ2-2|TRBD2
CASSLGLAGGNTGELFF
TGTGCCAGCAGCTTAGGCCTTGCGGGAGGGAACACCGGGGAGCTGTTTTTT